One and the same sample provided the 21 T cell receptor beta chains below, sequenced in a study of STAT3 mutations in large granular lymphocyte leukemia. No cognate antigen is known for these TCRs. Using immunoSEQ multiplex PCR, the repertoire was profiled, and TCRdb retains in-frame clones only, with some absent. The data show 3,900 or so clones, approximately 66% seen once. Broader study findings: In T-cell large granular lymphocyte leukemia, about half of patients showed multiple immunodominant subclonotypes.

The sequencing input was peripheral blood mononuclear cells. These receptors all come from a man between 60 and 75 years old with T-cell large granular lymphocyte leukemia. Some clones in this sample may be carry-over from other donors' samples.

This rearrangement joins TRBV25-1 to TRBJ1-2; the D gene is possibly TRBD1 (5 bases). Looked up from germline, CDR1 is MGHDK and CDR2 is SYGVNS. Trimming shortened V by 4 bases and J by 5 bases, and 11 bases separated the two germline ends. This CDR3 is built from 13 residues. CDR3 sequence: CASSVGREYGYTF. The CDR3 DNA follows: TGTGCCAGCAGTGTGGGCAGGGAATATGGCTACACCTTC.

The rearrangement uses TRBV7-2 and TRBJ2-1; D unclear. V was pared by 4 bases and J by 9 bases, with 7 bases between. The CDR3 spans 11 residues. Germline V gene sequence: CDR1 SGHTA, CDR2 FQGNSA. The CDR3 reads CASSSLSEQFF. The DNA of the CDR3 is TGTGCCAGCAGCTCCCTGAGTGAGCAGTTCTTC.

The V gene is TRBV5-4, the J gene TRBJ2-3; 8 bases are a match to TRBD1. J was trimmed by 4 bases and V by 3 bases; bases with no gene match: 7. Germline CDR1 reads SGHNT; CDR2 reads YYREEE (reference sequence). The length of the CDR3 is 15 residues. CDR3 nucleotide sequence: TGTGCCAGCAGCTCGACAGGGGTCCTGTCAGATACGCAGTATTTT. Its translation: CASSSTGVLSDTQYF.

The J gene is TRBJ2-6, the V gene TRBV29-1; D gene unclear. The germline CDR1 and CDR2 sequences are SQVTM and ANQGSEA. The V end was cut by 6 bases, the J end by 1 base, with 10 bases between. The CDR3 length is 14 residues. The CDR3 loop reads CSVGMGSGANVLTF. In DNA, the CDR3 is TGCAGCGTGGGCATGGGTTCTGGGGCCAACGTCCTGACTTTC.

V and J are TRBV25-1 and TRBJ1-2, with no clear D. The CDR3 sequence is 14 residues long. Germline V gene data show CDR1 as MGHDK and CDR2 as SYGVNS. V gave up 3 bases and J gave up 5 bases, with 13 bases separating them. DNA for the CDR3: TGTGCCAGCAGTGACTCGGTCCGTATATATGGCTACACCTTC. This encodes CASSDSVRIYGYTF.

This clone was observed a single time. V and J are TRBV5-4 and TRBJ2-3; D gene unclear. Trimming pared 6 bases from V and 6 bases from J, leaving 20 bases between. Germline V gene lookup returns CDR1 SGHNT and CDR2 YYREEE (reference sequence). This CDR3 is built from 15 residues. CDR3 coding DNA: TGTGCCAGCACCCCGACTTTCTCTGTTGTCGATACGCAGTATTTT. This sequence encodes CASTPTFSVVDTQYF.

This rearrangement joins TRBV4-1 to TRBJ2-7, with 7 nucleotides matching TRBD1. V was pared by 3 bases and J by 1 base, with 3 bases of the junction left unmatched. Germline lookup yields CDR1 MGHRA and CDR2 YSYEKL. CDR3 length: 14 residues. The CDR3 reads CASSQRDRSYEQYF. The DNA for the CDR3 is TGCGCCAGCAGCCAGAGGGACAGATCCTACGAGCAGTACTTC.

The J gene is TRBJ1-2, the V gene TRBV13; D not certain. This CDR3 has 14 amino acids. Germline V gene data show CDR1 as PRHDT and CDR2 as FYEKMQ (reference sequence). V lost 5 bases and J 7 bases, leaving 17 bases between the germline ends. The CDR3 nucleotides read TGTGCCAGCAGCACCTCGGAGGGATCGTTTGGCTACACCTTC. This gives the protein CASSTSEGSFGYTF.

The genes are TRBV7-9 and TRBJ1-5, with 9 positions matching TRBD1. The CDR3 runs 14 residues. Germline V gives CDR1 SEHNR, CDR2 FQNEAQ (reference sequence). J was trimmed by 4 bases and V by 4 bases; bases with no gene match: 2. DNA for the CDR3: TGTGCCAGCAGCTCGGGACAGGGAAATCAGCCCCAGCATTTT. Protein product: CASSSGQGNQPQHF.

The sample holds a few counts of this clone. The chain couples TRBV11-2 to TRBJ1-3; D is undetermined. V was pared by 6 bases and J by 0 bases, with 15 bases between. Germline V CDR1 and CDR2: SGHAT, FQNNGV. The CDR3 contains 16 residues. CDR3 in amino acids: CASRTAQDFSGNTIYF. The CDR3 nucleotides read TGTGCCAGCAGAACGGCCCAAGATTTCTCTGGAAACACCATATATTTT. Together with reference TRBV11-2 and TRBJ1-3, the CDR3 gives the full variable domain: EAGVAQSPRYKIIEKRQSVAFWCNPISGHATLYWYQQILGQGPKLLIQFQNNGVVDDSQLPKDRFSAERLKGVDSTLKIQPAKLEDSAVYLCASRTAQDFSGNTIYFGEGSWLTVV.

This CDR3 is CASSLGDGGTQYF. CDR3 coding DNA: TGCGCCAGCAGTTTAGGGGACGGTGGGACCCAGTACTTC. V gene TRBV5-1 combines with J gene TRBJ2-5; D tentatively reads TRBD1 or TRBD2 (5 bases each). Germline V gene sequence: CDR1 SGHRS, CDR2 YFSETQ. Trimming left V 5 bases short and J 7 bases short, with 15 bases between. The CDR3 has 13 amino acids. Full variable domain (missing parts from reference TRBV5-1 and TRBJ2-5): KAGVTQTPRYLIKTRGQQVTLSCSPISGHRSVSWYQQTPGQGLQFLFEYFSETQRNKGNFPGRFSGRQFSNSRSEMNVSTLELGDSALYLCASSLGDGGTQYFGPGTRLLVL.

This chain connects TRBV7-9 to TRBJ2-7; 9 bases line up with TRBD1. This CDR3 is 15 amino acids long. Germline V lookup: CDR1 SEHNR, CDR2 FQNEAQ (reference sequence). J gave up 4 bases and V 4 bases, and 8 bases lay outside the gene matches. For the CDR3, the DNA is TGTGCCAGCAGCTCCACGGACAGGGGAGGATACGAGCAGTACTTC. Its translation: CASSSTDRGGYEQYF.

The rearrangement uses TRBV5-4 and TRBJ1-1; no reliable D call. The CDR3 length is 14 residues. Germline V CDR1 and CDR2: SGHNT, YYREEE (reference sequence). The V end lost 4 bases, the J end lost 1 base, and 11 bases lay between the germline ends. Here the CDR3 reads CASSRTWANTEAFF. CDR3 DNA sequence: TGTGCCAGCAGCCGAACCTGGGCGAACACTGAAGCTTTCTTT.

The genes are TRBV5-1 and TRBJ1-2, with 8 positions matching TRBD1. The CDR3 has 14 amino acids. V lost 5 bases and J lost 6; bases outside the gene matches: 9. Germline CDR1 SGHRS, CDR2 YFSETQ. The CDR3 DNA follows: TGCGCCAGCAGGGCTACACAGGGGGGACATGGCTACACCTTC. It specifies CASRATQGGHGYTF.

This chain uses TRBV18 with TRBJ2-7; possible D gene TRBD1, 5 bases. The CDR3 contains 15 residues. Trimming left V 4 bases short and J 5 bases short, with 18 bases between. The germline gives CDR1 KGHSH, CDR2 LQKENI. The CDR3 DNA is TGTGCCAGCTCACTGCTGGGGCGCTACCAGGACGAGCAGTACTTC. This sequence encodes CASSLLGRYQDEQYF.

As DNA, the CDR3 is TGTGCCACGGGACTAGCGGGGAACTACGAGCAGTACGTC. Its protein is CATGLAGNYEQYV. This chain uses TRBV5-4 with TRBJ2-7, with 13 nucleotides matching TRBD2. This CDR3 comprises 13 residues. J lost 3 bases, V lost 9 bases, and 3 bases had no gene match. The germline CDR1 and CDR2 sequences are SGHNT and YYREEE (reference sequence).

CDR3 region: CASSLGTGANEQFF. CDR3 coding DNA: TGTGCCAGCAGTTTAGGGACAGGAGCCAATGAGCAGTTCTTC. The chain recombines TRBV27 with TRBJ2-1; TRBD1 matches 8 bases. The ends lost 2 bases at V and 6 bases at J; junction bases unmatched: 3. The CDR3 extends over 14 amino acids. Germline values: CDR1 MNHEY, CDR2 SMNVEV (reference sequence).

The V call is TRBV18, the J call TRBJ1-5; 7 bases map to TRBD1. Germline assignment: CDR1 KGHSH and CDR2 LQKENI. The CDR3 contains 14 residues. The ends lost 5 bases at V and 5 bases at J; junction bases unmatched: 6. This chain's CDR3 is CASSGQGGYQPQHF. In nucleotides, the CDR3 is TGTGCCAGCTCAGGTCAGGGGGGGTATCAGCCCCAGCATTTT.

The chain uses TRBV6-5 and TRBJ2-1; D is ambiguous. This CDR3 comprises 11 residues. Germline lookup yields CDR1 MNHEY and CDR2 SVGAGI. V was pared by 6 bases and J by 8 bases, with 8 bases between. The CDR3 sequence is CASRNIYEQFF. The CDR3 bases are TGTGCCAGCAGGAACATCTATGAGCAGTTCTTC.

The chain is built from TRBV5-6 and TRBJ1-2; perhaps TRBD1 as D (5 bases). Between the trimmed V and J ends, which lost 4 bases and 6 bases, there was a span of 7 bases. Germline values: CDR1 SGHDT, CDR2 YYEEEE. CDR3 length: 11 residues. This CDR3 is CASSATDGYTF. CDR3 sequence (DNA): TGTGCCAGCAGCGCGACAGATGGCTACACCTTC.

V gene TRBV7-9 combines with J gene TRBJ2-7; possibly TRBD1 for D (6 bases). The CDR3 has 13 amino acids. Trimming left V 8 bases short and J 2 bases short, with 13 bases between. Germline V gene sequence: CDR1 SEHNR, CDR2 FQNEAQ (reference sequence). CDR3 sequence (DNA): TGTGCCAGCTCTGGGGGCAGTACCTACGAGCAGTACTTC. Translated, it gives CASSGGSTYEQYF.